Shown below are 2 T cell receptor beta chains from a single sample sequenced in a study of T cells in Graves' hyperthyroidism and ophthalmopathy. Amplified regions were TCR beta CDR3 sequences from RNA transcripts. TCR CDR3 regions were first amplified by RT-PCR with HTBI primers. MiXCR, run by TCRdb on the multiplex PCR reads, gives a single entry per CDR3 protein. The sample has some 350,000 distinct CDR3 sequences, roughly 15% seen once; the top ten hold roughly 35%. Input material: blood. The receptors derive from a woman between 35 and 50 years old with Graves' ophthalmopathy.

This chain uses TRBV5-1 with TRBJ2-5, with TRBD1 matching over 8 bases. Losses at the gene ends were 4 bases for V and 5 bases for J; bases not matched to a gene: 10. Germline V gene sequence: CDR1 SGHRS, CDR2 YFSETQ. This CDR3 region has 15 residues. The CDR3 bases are TGCGCCAGCAGCGTAGGACAGGGATGGCAGGAGACCCAGTACTTC. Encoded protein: CASSVGQGWQETQYF.

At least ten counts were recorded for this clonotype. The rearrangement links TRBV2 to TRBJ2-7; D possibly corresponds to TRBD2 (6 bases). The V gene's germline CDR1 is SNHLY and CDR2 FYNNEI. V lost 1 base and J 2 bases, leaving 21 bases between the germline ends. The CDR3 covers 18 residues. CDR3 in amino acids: CASSEGLPDGLSPYEQYF. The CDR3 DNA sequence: TGTGCCAGCAGTGAAGGACTCCCGGACGGACTATCTCCCTACGAGCAGTACTTC.